These T cell receptor beta chains were read from a single sample in a study of blood T cell repertoires in COVID-19. Clones were read by immunoSEQ multiplex PCR, and TCRdb kept only the in-frame ones, dropping some. Of some 120,000 clones detected, roughly nine tenths appear once; the ten largest clones hold roughly 4.8%. Sequencing used peripheral blood. These receptors originate from a man aged 60 to 75 with COVID-19, enrolled during active disease. The CDR3 runs from the conserved cysteine through the conserved F or W. A D gene is named only where the DNA matches it firmly. Size values are once, few and many counts, or a class for expanded clones, and some rows have none.

TRBV6-2/TRBV6-3	TRBJ1-2	few	-	TGTGCCAGCAGTTACCGGGGGGCGATTGGCTACACCTTC	CASSYRGAIGYTF
TRBV30	TRBJ2-1	-	-	TGTGCCTGGAGTCGGGTCTTACGCTACAATGAGCAGTTCTTC	CAWSRVLRYNEQFF
TRBV3-1/TRBV3-2	TRBJ1-4	-	-	TGTGCCAGCAGCCATCCGAATGAAAAACTGTTTTTT	CASSHPNEKLFF
TRBV10-3	TRBJ1-3	-	-	TGTGCCATCAGTGAAGGGGGGGACACCATATATTTT	CAISEGGDTIYF
TRBV30	TRBJ2-3	-	-	TGTGCCTGGAGCGAACTTCGCACAGATACGCAGTATTTT	CAWSELRTDTQYF
TRBV3-1/TRBV3-2	TRBJ2-1	-	TRBD2	TGTGCCAGCAGCCAAGGTTCTAGCGGGAATGAGCAGTTCTTC	CASSQGSSGNEQFF
TRBV6-5	TRBJ2-1	-	-	TGTGCCAGCAGTTCTTTCCCCTACAATGAGCAGTTCTTC	CASSSFPYNEQFF
TRBV11-2	TRBJ2-1	-	-	TGTGCCAGCAGCCATAGGAGCTCCTACAATGAGCAGTTCTTC	CASSHRSSYNEQFF
TRBV5-1	TRBJ1-4	-	-	TGCGCCAGCAGCCCGACAACAACTAATGAAAAACTGTTTTTT	CASSPTTTNEKLFF
TRBV30	TRBJ2-1	-	TRBD2	TGTGCCTGGAGTGAGGCTAGCGGGAGGATACATGAGCAGTTCTTC	CAWSEASGRIHEQFF
TRBV5-1	TRBJ1-3	few	-	TGCGCCAGCAGCTGGACAGACCGTGGAAACACCATATATTTT	CASSWTDRGNTIYF
TRBV6-5	TRBJ1-1	once	TRBD1	TGTGCCAGCAGTTACTCGGGACAGGGGAACACTGAAGCTTTCTTT	CASSYSGQGNTEAFF
TRBV5-1	TRBJ2-2	-	TRBD2	TGCGCCAGCAGCTTAAGCGGGAGGTACACCGGGGAGCTGTTTTTT	CASSLSGRYTGELFF
TRBV19	TRBJ2-7	-	TRBD2	TGTGCCAGTAGCGGGGGGGCAGGGTGGTCCTACGAGCAGTACTTC	CASSGGAGWSYEQYF
TRBV5-6	TRBJ1-3	-	-	TGTGCCAGCAGCCCAGCAGGTTCCTCGAGCTCTGGAAACACCATATATTTT	CASSPAGSSSSGNTIYF